These 20 T cell receptor beta chains were all obtained from the same sample, sequenced in a study of control samples from healthy donors and cancer patients. Profiling relied on immunoSEQ multiplex PCR, and the TCRdb table lists in-frame clones only, not all of them. The sample includes 90,000 to 100,000 clones, 90% of them seen just once. The sequenced sample was blood. The receptor set was obtained from a woman under 30 in good health.

The chain is built from TRBV24-1 and TRBJ2-3, with D maybe TRBD2 (5 bases). The V gene lost 4 bases and the J gene lost 1 base, with 14 bases spanning the gap. Germline V lookup: CDR1 KGHDR, CDR2 SFDVKD. This CDR3 has 16 amino acids. This CDR3 is CATSELGGFGTDTQYF. CDR3 DNA sequence: TGTGCCACCAGTGAGTTAGGCGGGTTCGGCACAGATACGCAGTATTTT.

This sequence joins TRBV7-6 and TRBJ1-2; D may be TRBD1 (6 bases). CDR1 and CDR2 from the germline V gene are SGHVS and FNYEAQ. CDR3 size: 15 residues. Trimming removed 6 bases from V and 4 bases from J, with 18 bases in between. The DNA of the CDR3 is TGTGCCAGCAGTCCGGGGGCAACGTTGTCCTATGGCTACACCTTC. This translates into CASSPGATLSYGYTF.

This clone is medium-sized in the sample. The rearrangement joins TRBV9 to TRBJ2-7, with D hard to call. V was cut by 0 bases and J by 2 bases, with 9 bases left in between. The CDR3 spans 14 residues. Germline V CDR1 and CDR2: SGDLS, YYNGEE. The CDR3 region has the DNA TGTGCCAGCAGCGTAGGGCCCGCAACCTACGAGCAGTACTTC. Encoded protein: CASSVGPATYEQYF.

This clone turned up a few times. The genes are TRBV9 and TRBJ2-1; 11 positions agree with TRBD2. The CDR3 is 15 residues long. Germline V gives CDR1 SGDLS, CDR2 YYNGEE. Trimming cost V 2 bases and J 8 bases; bases outside gene matches: 6. In nucleotides, the CDR3 is TGTGCCAGCAGCGTTAGCGGGGGGGCCGGGGATGAGCAGTTCTTC. Its protein product is CASSVSGGAGDEQFF.

This clone was seen once. The chain is built from TRBV5-1 and TRBJ2-3, with 8 bases matching TRBD1. This CDR3 region has 16 residues. Germline V gene sequence: CDR1 SGHRS, CDR2 YFSETQ. V dropped 0 bases and J dropped 3; count of bases not matched to a gene: 6. The CDR3 DNA reads TGCGCCAGCAGCTTGGGTCCGGACAGGGTAACAGATACGCAGTATTTT. Its protein product is CASSLGPDRVTDTQYF.

The chain has TRBV5-1 and TRBJ1-3; TRBD1 agrees at 9 bases. The CDR3 has 15 amino acids. Germline CDR1 reads SGHRS; CDR2 reads YFSETQ. The V and J ends lost 1 base and 8 bases, in that order; junction bases with no gene match: 7. The CDR3 region has the DNA TGCGCCAGCAGCTTGAGCGGGACAGGGATGCACACCATATATTTT. It yields the protein CASSLSGTGMHTIYF.

A single count supports this clone. V gene TRBV19 combines with J gene TRBJ2-7; D uncertain. From germline, CDR1 is LNHDA and CDR2 SQIVND (reference sequence). Between the trimmed V and J ends, which lost 3 bases and 5 bases, there was a span of 11 bases. There are 13 residues in the CDR3. The chain's CDR3 is CASSMPPFDEQYF. In DNA, the CDR3 is TGTGCCAGTAGTATGCCCCCATTCGACGAGCAGTACTTC.

J is TRBJ1-2 and V is TRBV24-1; TRBD1 might be the D (5 bases). Germline V gene sequence: CDR1 KGHDR, CDR2 SFDVKD. V was shortened by 3 bases and J by 1 base, with 11 bases between the two germline ends. The CDR3 sequence is 15 residues long. CDR3 sequence: CATSDGDGNNYGYTF. The CDR3, as DNA: TGTGCCACCAGTGATGGGGACGGAAATAACTATGGCTACACCTTC.

The genes are TRBV7-6 and TRBJ2-5; TRBD2 matches at 10 bases. Unmatched junction bases numbered 11, after V lost 2 bases and J lost 2 bases. Germline values: CDR1 SGHVS, CDR2 FNYEAQ. This CDR3 spans 18 amino acids. Here the CDR3 reads CASSLRASGGPAQETQYF. CDR3 DNA: TGTGCCAGCAGCTTAAGGGCTAGCGGGGGCCCGGCTCAAGAGACCCAGTACTTC. Based on the CDR3 plus reference TRBV7-6 and TRBJ2-5, the full variable domain is GAGVSQSPRYKVTKRGQDVALRCDPISGHVSLYWYRQALGQGPEFLTYFNYEAQQDKSGLPNDRFSAERPEGSISTLTIQRTEQRDSAMYRCASSLRASGGPAQETQYFGPGTRLLVL.

This sequence joins TRBV29-1 and TRBJ1-2; 8 bases match TRBD1. V gave up 3 bases and J gave up 1 base; unmatched junction bases: 7. Per the germline V gene, CDR1 is SQVTM and CDR2 is ANQGSEA. The CDR3 length is 15 residues. CDR3 in amino acids: CSVDYRDRYNYGYTF. As DNA, the CDR3 is TGCAGCGTTGACTACCGGGACAGGTATAACTATGGCTACACCTTC.

The chain joins TRBV11-1 to TRBJ1-1, with D tentatively TRBD1 (5 bases). V lost 3 bases and J 3 bases, leaving 11 bases between the germline ends. Germline V lookup: CDR1 SGHAT, CDR2 FQDESV (reference sequence). This CDR3 has 14 amino acids. The CDR3 DNA reads as TGTGCCAGCAGCTTCCGGGGCGGGGACACTGAAGCTTTCTTT. Amino acids: CASSFRGGDTEAFF.

This chain connects TRBV2 to TRBJ2-7; 9 bases match TRBD2. The CDR3 spans 16 residues. V shed 4 bases and J 1 base; nucleotides not matched to a gene: 8. Germline V gives CDR1 SNHLY, CDR2 FYNNEI. CDR3 nucleotides: TGTGCCAGCAGTGCCCTGAGCGGGGGGCAGTCCTACGAGCAGTACTTC. Residues: CASSALSGGQSYEQYF.

This chain connects TRBV18 to TRBJ2-3; D possibly uses TRBD1 or TRBD2 (5 bases each). CDR1 is KGHSH and CDR2 is LQKENI in the germline V gene. The length of the CDR3 is 15 residues. The V gene lost 0 bases and the J gene lost 3 bases, with 10 bases spanning the gap. The CDR3 DNA reads as TGTGCCAGCTCACCACCGGGACGGGAAACAGATACGCAGTATTTT. Its protein product is CASSPPGRETDTQYF.

As to this clone: One end of the junction is discordant with germline, which a read error may explain. This chain links TRBV7-9 with TRBJ2-5; the D gene is possibly TRBD2 (5 bases). This CDR3 comprises 12 residues. The germline CDR1 and CDR2 sequences are SEHNR and FQNEAQ (reference sequence). In DNA form, the CDR3 reads TGTGCCAGCAGCCCTTGGCGATTCCAGGAGGACTTC. Protein sequence: CASSPWRFQEDF.

On this clone itself: This sample includes further DNA sequences coding for the same CDR3. The rearrangement links TRBV12-3 or TRBV12-4 to TRBJ1-2; D might be TRBD1 (6 bases). The CDR3 extends over 13 amino acids. Trimming cost V 5 bases and J 2 bases, with 9 bases left between them. Here the CDR3 reads CASSMDSNYGYTF. CDR3 in DNA: TGTGCCAGCAGTATGGACAGCAACTATGGCTACACCTTC.

This sequence joins TRBV5-1 and TRBJ2-4; 16 bases match TRBD2. The CDR3 loop spans 16 amino acids. From germline, CDR1 is SGHRS and CDR2 YFSETQ. Unmatched junction bases numbered 7, after V lost 6 bases and J lost 7 bases. CDR3 residues: CASTYGTSGGANIQYF. CDR3 nucleotide sequence: TGCGCCAGCACCTACGGGACTAGCGGGGGGGCGAACATTCAGTACTTC. The entire variable domain, with the rest obtained from reference TRBV5-1 and TRBJ2-4, is as follows: KAGVTQTPRYLIKTRGQQVTLSCSPISGHRSVSWYQQTPGQGLQFLFEYFSETQRNKGNFPGRFSGRQFSNSRSEMNVSTLELGDSALYLCASTYGTSGGANIQYFGAGTRLSVL.

The chain links TRBV19 to TRBJ2-7, with 8 nucleotides matching TRBD2. With V trimmed by 3 bases and J by 5 bases, 12 bases remained unmatched. This CDR3 comprises 16 residues. Germline V gene data show CDR1 as LNHDA and CDR2 as SQIVND (reference sequence). The CDR3 protein is CASSIGRGGRPDEQYF. The DNA for the CDR3 is TGTGCCAGTAGTATTGGACGGGGGGGTCGGCCGGACGAGCAGTACTTC.

This chain links TRBV11-3 with TRBJ2-2, with 14 bases matching TRBD2. Germline V CDR1 and CDR2: SGHNT, YENEEA. The CDR3 runs 16 residues. V was clipped by 7 bases and J by 6 bases; unmatched bases: 7. Here the CDR3 DNA reads TGTGCCAGCACCTTGACTAGCGGGGGGGCAGCCGGGGAGCTGTTTTTT. It translates to CASTLTSGGAAGELFF.

V usage is TRBV5-1 and J usage is TRBJ2-1, with D tentatively TRBD1 (5 bases). The V end lost 1 base, the J end lost 5 bases, and 10 bases lay between the germline ends. The CDR3 has 14 amino acids. The germline CDR1 and CDR2 sequences are SGHRS and YFSETQ. CDR3 DNA sequence: TGCGCCAGCAGCTTGCAGGCAGGGAACAATGAGCAGTTCTTC. The encoded protein is CASSLQAGNNEQFF.

This chain joins TRBV7-3 and TRBJ2-2, with D tentatively TRBD2 (6 bases). The germline V gene encodes CDR1 SGHTA and CDR2 FQGTGA. The length of the CDR3 is 15 residues. The germline V and J ends were trimmed by 4 bases and 4 bases, with 13 bases remaining between them. CDR3 residues: CASSSGSAGTGELFF. For the CDR3, the DNA is TGTGCCAGCAGCTCCGGGAGCGCGGGCACCGGGGAGCTGTTTTTT.